The 16 T cell receptor beta chains presented below share a single source sample, sequenced in a study of Ad26.COV2.S vaccination and SARS-CoV-2 variants. Only in-frame clones appear in the TCRdb table, and some are missing; sequencing was by immunoSEQ multiplex PCR. The table includes fewer than 600,000 clones, 70% to 90% detected once. Treatment described: roughly 18 received Ad26.COV2.S at low or high dose, single or two shots; a few received placebo; per-sample allocation not given. At day 63 after the first vaccine or placebo injection, samples were drawn. The sequencing used peripheral blood, collected in a trial of Ad26.COV2.S vaccine versus placebo. Receptor source: a person aged 18-60 years who received the Ad26.COV2.S COVID-19 vaccine or a placebo.

The chain combines TRBV5-1 with TRBJ1-1; 7 nucleotides agree with TRBD1. The J segment lost 0 bases and the V segment lost 4 bases, leaving 6 bases of the junction unmatched. CDR1 is SGHRS, CDR2 YFSETQ, per germline. This CDR3 comprises 15 residues. The CDR3: CASSLRDSLNTEAFF. The CDR3 DNA reads as TGCGCCAGCAGCCTAAGGGACAGTTTGAACACTGAAGCTTTCTTT.

The chain couples TRBV7-2 to TRBJ1-2; 10 bases match TRBD1. Germline V gene sequence: CDR1 SGHTA, CDR2 FQGNSA. Trimming took 7 bases from V and 5 from J; bases not matched to a gene: 10. The length of the CDR3 is 15 residues. As DNA, the CDR3 is TGTGCCAGCACCTTCGGGACAGGGGCCGGGTATGGCTACACCTTC. The encoded protein is CASTFGTGAGYGYTF.

This chain links TRBV28 with TRBJ1-1; D is undetermined. Between the trimmed V and J ends, which lost 3 bases and 8 bases, there was a span of 7 bases. Germline V lookup: CDR1 MDHEN, CDR2 SYDVKM. The CDR3 is 11 amino acids. CDR3 DNA: TGTGCCAGCAGTTTTAATAGGGAAGCTTTCTTT. Encoded protein: CASSFNREAFF.

In its sample, this clone was seen once. The chain uses TRBV7-2 and TRBJ1-4, with D hard to call. Between the trimmed V and J ends, which lost 3 bases and 0 bases, there was a span of 5 bases. The germline V gene encodes CDR1 SGHTA and CDR2 FQGNSA. The CDR3 is 14 residues long. CDR3 region: CASSLGTTNEKLFF. The CDR3 nucleotides are TGTGCCAGCAGCTTGGGGACAACTAATGAAAAACTGTTTTTT.

The chain uses TRBV27 and TRBJ2-1; 9 nucleotides align to TRBD1. CDR3 size: 15 residues. V was pared by 2 bases and J by 3 bases, with 2 bases of the junction left unmatched. CDR1 is MNHEY and CDR2 is SMNVEV in the germline V gene (reference sequence). CDR3 region: CASSLKGQGYNEQFF. CDR3 DNA: TGTGCCAGCAGTTTAAAGGGACAGGGCTACAATGAGCAGTTCTTC.

V gene TRBV5-1 combines with J gene TRBJ2-3; D unresolved. Trimming took off 4 bases at V and 2 bases at J, with 17 bases between the two ends. This CDR3 has 16 residues. In germline, CDR1 is SGHRS, CDR2 YFSETQ. CDR3 DNA sequence: TGCGCCAGCAGCCCTACTCGGTCGGGTATCACAGATACGCAGTATTTT. Translating gives CASSPTRSGITDTQYF.

CDR3 coding DNA: TGTGCCAGCAGCGCCCGGGGGGCCGGCACAGATACGCAGTATTTT. Translation: CASSARGAGTDTQYF. The rearrangement uses TRBV9 and TRBJ2-3, with D perhaps matching TRBD2 (7 bases). Germline V lookup: CDR1 SGDLS, CDR2 YYNGEE. The V gene lost 3 bases and the J gene lost 1 base, with 12 bases spanning the gap. The CDR3 has 15 amino acids.

The chain links TRBV19 to TRBJ2-1; TRBD1 agrees at 10 bases. J was trimmed by 7 bases and V by 5 bases; bases with no gene match: 8. Germline V CDR1 and CDR2: LNHDA, SQIVND (reference sequence). CDR3 length: 15 residues. Here the CDR3 reads CASSLDRGRLNEQFF. In DNA form, the CDR3 reads TGTGCCAGTAGTCTCGACAGGGGGCGCTTAAATGAGCAGTTCTTC.

The chain has TRBV21-1 and TRBJ2-7; the table gives TRBD1 as D, unverified against the DNA. TRBV21-1 is reported as a pseudogene. This CDR3 is built from 13 residues. Here the CDR3 DNA reads TGTGCCAGCCTACCGACAGGGCGGTCCGAGCAGTACTTC. Protein: CASLPTGRSEQYF.

The gene calls are TRBV28 and TRBJ1-5; 9 bases match TRBD1. This CDR3 region has 15 residues. Germline V gene data show CDR1 as MDHEN and CDR2 as SYDVKM. After removal of 5 bases from V and 5 bases from J, the junction contained 7 bases not matched to a gene. CDR3 residues: CASSEAGQGDQPQHF. CDR3 nucleotide sequence: TGTGCCAGCAGTGAAGCGGGACAGGGAGATCAGCCCCAGCATTTT.

This chain links TRBV21-1 with TRBJ2-7. TRBV21-1 is reported as a pseudogene. CDR3 length: 14 amino acids. The CDR3 is CASSIRDLTYEQYF. The CDR3 region has the DNA TGTGCCAGCAGCATCCGGGACCTAACCTACGAGCAGTACTTC.

This chain links TRBV5-1 with TRBJ1-3; 7 bases are a match to TRBD1. The CDR3 runs 15 residues. CDR1 SGHRS and CDR2 YFSETQ come from the germline V gene. The ends lost 2 bases at V and 4 bases at J; junction bases unmatched: 6. CDR3 sequence: CASSLTGTEGNTIYF. As DNA, the CDR3 is TGCGCCAGCAGCTTAACCGGGACAGAAGGAAACACCATATATTTT.

V usage is TRBV19 and J usage is TRBJ2-5; D is uncertain. The germline V gene encodes CDR1 LNHDA and CDR2 SQIVND (reference sequence). This CDR3 has 12 amino acids. V gave up 7 bases and J gave up 4 bases, with 10 bases separating them. The CDR3 loop is CASTPKPETQYF. CDR3 DNA sequence: TGTGCCAGTACTCCAAAGCCAGAGACCCAGTACTTC.

The rearrangement uses TRBV19 and TRBJ1-1, with D tentatively TRBD1 (6 bases). The V end was cut by 6 bases, the J end by 6 bases, with 14 bases between. There are 13 residues in the CDR3. CDR1 is LNHDA and CDR2 is SQIVND in the germline V gene (reference sequence). The DNA of the CDR3 is TGTGCCAGTAGCCAAGCGGGGGCCCCTGAAGCTTTCTTT. Its protein product is CASSQAGAPEAFF.

This clone has just one count. The V gene is TRBV2, the J gene TRBJ1-2; D remains ambiguous. Germline V gene data show CDR1 as SNHLY and CDR2 as FYNNEI. This CDR3 has 15 amino acids. V gave up 1 base and J gave up 0 bases, with 9 bases separating them. DNA of the CDR3: TGTGCCAGCAGTGAAGAGAGGCTAGCTAACTATGGCTACACCTTC. Protein product: CASSEERLANYGYTF.

This clone was seen a single time. This sequence joins TRBV7-6 and TRBJ1-1, with D unresolved. The V gene lost 1 base and the J gene lost 1 base, with 7 bases spanning the gap. The CDR3 totals 14 residues. Per germline, CDR1 SGHVS and CDR2 FNYEAQ. DNA of the CDR3: TGTGCCAGCAGCTTAGGATCGGGGAACACTGAAGCTTTCTTT. Its protein product is CASSLGSGNTEAFF.